This paragraph covers one TCR beta chain sequence. The antigen remains undetermined. This specimen comes from a study of CD8 T cells in Susac syndrome. Sequencing of TCR beta drew on CD8+ and CD4+ T cells from blood. FACS was used to enrich TEMRA cells, whereas the CD8+ and CD4+ T cells were obtained by negative isolation. Study-level findings and limits: Regarding the TCR sequencing and HLA analysis, the study admitted that a relatively small number of individuals were involved.

The RNA, about 0.45 to 1 ug, was put through reverse transcription using random hexamers. TCR beta CDR3 was amplified by immunoSEQ covering 54 Vbeta and 13 Jbeta. TCRdb itself ran the immunoSEQ multiplex PCR reads through MiXCR, one entry per CDR3 protein. The sample contains 300,000 to 350,000 distinct CDR3 sequences, about 90% of which appear only once. V shed 7 bases, J shed 3 bases, and the junction held 7 bases outside the gene matches. Per germline, CDR1 SNHLY and CDR2 FYNNEI. This CDR3 has 15 amino acids. Sequenced input: CD4+ T cells from PBMCs. This TCR was recovered from a human donor with multiple sclerosis. The rearrangement joins TRBV2 to TRBJ2-3; 10 positions agree with TRBD1. CDR3 coding DNA: TGTGCCAGCACTAAGACAGGGGGCAGAACAGATACGCAGTATTTT. Translation: CASTKTGGRTDTQYF.